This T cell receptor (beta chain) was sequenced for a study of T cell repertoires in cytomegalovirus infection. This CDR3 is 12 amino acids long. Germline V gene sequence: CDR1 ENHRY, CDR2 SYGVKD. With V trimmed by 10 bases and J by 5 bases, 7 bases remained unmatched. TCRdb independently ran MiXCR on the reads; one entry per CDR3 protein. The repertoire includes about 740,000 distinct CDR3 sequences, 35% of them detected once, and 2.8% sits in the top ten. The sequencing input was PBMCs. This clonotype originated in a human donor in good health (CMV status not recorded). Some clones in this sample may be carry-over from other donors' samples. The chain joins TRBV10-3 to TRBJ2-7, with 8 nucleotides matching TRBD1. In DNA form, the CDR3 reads TGTGCCACAACGGACAGGGCCCACGAGCAGTACTTC. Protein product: CATTDRAHEQYF.